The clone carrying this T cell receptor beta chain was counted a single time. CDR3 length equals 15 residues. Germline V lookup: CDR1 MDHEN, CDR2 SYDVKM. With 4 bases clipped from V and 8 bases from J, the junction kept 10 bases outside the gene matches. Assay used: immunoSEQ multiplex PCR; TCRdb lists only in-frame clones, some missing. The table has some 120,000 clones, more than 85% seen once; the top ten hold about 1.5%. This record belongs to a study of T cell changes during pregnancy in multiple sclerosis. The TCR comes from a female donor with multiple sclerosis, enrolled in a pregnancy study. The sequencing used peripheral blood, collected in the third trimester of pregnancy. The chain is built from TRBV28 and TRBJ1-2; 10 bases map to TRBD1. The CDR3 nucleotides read TGTGCCAGCAGTTGGGGTCCGGGACAGGGGAAAGGCTACACCTTC. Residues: CASSWGPGQGKGYTF.